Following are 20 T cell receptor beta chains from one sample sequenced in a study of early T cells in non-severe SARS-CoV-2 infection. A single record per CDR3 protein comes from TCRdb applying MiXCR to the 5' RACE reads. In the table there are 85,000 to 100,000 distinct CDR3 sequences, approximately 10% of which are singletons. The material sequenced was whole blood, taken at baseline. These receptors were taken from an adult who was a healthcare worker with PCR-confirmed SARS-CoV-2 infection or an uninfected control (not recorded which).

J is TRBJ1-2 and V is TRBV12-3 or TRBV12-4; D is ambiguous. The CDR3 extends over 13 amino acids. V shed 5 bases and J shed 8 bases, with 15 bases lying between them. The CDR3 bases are TGTGCCAGCAGTCCCTCGACACTGCAGGGCTACACCTTC. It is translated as CASSPSTLQGYTF.

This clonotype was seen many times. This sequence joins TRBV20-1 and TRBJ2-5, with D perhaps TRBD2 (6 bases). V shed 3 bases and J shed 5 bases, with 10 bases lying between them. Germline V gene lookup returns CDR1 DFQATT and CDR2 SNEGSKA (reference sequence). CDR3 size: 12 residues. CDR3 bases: TGCAGTGCTAGCGGGAGCGGGGAGACCCAGTACTTC. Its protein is CSASGSGETQYF.

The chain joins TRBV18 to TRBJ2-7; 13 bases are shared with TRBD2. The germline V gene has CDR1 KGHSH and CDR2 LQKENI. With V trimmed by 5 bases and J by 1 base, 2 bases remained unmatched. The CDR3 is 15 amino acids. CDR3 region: CASSSGLAGSYEQYF. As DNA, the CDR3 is TGTGCCAGCTCATCGGGACTAGCGGGATCCTACGAGCAGTACTTC.

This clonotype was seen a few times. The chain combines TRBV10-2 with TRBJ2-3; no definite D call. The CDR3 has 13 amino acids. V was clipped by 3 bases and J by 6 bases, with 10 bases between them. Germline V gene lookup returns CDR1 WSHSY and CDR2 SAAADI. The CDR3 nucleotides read TGCGCCAGCAGTGACCCTGCGGCGGATACGCAGTATTTT. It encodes CASSDPAADTQYF.

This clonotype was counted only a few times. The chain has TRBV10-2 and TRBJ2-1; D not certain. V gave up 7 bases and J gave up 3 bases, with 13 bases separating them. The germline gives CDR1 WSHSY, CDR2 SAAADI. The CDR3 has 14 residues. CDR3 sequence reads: CASKASSNYNEQFF. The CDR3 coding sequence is TGCGCCAGCAAGGCCTCCTCTAACTACAATGAGCAGTTCTTC.

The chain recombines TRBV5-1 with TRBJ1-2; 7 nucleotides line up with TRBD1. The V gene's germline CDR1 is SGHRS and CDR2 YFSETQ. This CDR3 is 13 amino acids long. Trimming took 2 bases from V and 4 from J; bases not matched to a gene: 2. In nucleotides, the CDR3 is TGCGCCAGCAGCTTTGGGGACAGCTATGGCTACACCTTC. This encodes CASSFGDSYGYTF.

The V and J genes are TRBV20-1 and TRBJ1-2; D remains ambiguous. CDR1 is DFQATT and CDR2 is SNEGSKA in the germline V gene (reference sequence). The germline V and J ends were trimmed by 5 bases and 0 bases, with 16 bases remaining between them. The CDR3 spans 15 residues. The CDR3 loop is CSAFSIQLTNYGYTF. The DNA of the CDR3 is TGCAGTGCTTTCTCGATCCAGTTAACTAACTATGGCTACACCTTC.

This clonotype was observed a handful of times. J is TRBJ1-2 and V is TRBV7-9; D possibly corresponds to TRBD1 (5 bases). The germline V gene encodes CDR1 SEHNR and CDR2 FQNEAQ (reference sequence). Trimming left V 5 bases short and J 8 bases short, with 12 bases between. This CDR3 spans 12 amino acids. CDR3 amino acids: CASSAGEDGYTF. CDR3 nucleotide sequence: TGTGCCAGCAGCGCGGGGGAGGACGGCTACACCTTC.

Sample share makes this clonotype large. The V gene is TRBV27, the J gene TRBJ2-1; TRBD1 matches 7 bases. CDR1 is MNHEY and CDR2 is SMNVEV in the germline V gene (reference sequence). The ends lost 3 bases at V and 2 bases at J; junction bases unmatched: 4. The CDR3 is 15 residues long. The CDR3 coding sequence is TGTGCCAGCAGTTTTTCGGGACAGACCTACAATGAGCAGTTCTTC. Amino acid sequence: CASSFSGQTYNEQFF.

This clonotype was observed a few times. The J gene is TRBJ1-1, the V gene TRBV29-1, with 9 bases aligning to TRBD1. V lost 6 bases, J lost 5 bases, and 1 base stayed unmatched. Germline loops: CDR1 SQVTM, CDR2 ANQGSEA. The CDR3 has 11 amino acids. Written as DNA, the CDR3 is TGCAGCGTCGGACAGGGGACTGAAGCTTTCTTT. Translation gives CSVGQGTEAFF.

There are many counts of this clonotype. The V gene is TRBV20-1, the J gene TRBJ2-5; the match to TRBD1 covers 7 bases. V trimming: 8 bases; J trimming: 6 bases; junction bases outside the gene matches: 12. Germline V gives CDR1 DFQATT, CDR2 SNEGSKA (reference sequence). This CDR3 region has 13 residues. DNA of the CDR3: TGCAGTTGTAACTACAGGGGAGTGAAGACCCAGTACTTC. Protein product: CSCNYRGVKTQYF.

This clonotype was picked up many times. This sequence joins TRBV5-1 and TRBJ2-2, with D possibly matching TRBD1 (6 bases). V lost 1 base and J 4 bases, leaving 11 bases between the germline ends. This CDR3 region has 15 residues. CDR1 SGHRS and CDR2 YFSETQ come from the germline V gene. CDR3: CASSLLDRSTGELFF. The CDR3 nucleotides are TGCGCCAGCAGCTTGTTGGACAGATCCACCGGGGAGCTGTTTTTT.

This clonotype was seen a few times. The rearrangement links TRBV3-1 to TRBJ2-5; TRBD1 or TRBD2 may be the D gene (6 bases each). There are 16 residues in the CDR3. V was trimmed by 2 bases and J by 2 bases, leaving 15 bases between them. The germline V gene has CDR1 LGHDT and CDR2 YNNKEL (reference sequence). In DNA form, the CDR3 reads TGTGCCAGCAGCCAACCGCGGGACATGCTTCAAGAGACCCAGTACTTC. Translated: CASSQPRDMLQETQYF.

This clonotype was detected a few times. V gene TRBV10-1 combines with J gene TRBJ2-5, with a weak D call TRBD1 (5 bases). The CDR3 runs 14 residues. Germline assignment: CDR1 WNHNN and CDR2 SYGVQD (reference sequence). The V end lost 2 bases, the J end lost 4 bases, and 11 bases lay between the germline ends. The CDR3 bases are TGCGCCAGCAGTGAGGGGGCTAGGGGAGAGACCCAGTACTTC. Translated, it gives CASSEGARGETQYF.

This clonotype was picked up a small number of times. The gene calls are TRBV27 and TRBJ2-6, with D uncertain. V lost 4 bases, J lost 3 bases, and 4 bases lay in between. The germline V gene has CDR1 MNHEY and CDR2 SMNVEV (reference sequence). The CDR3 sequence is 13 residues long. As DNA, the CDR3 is TGTGCCAGCAGTTCCGGTGGGGCCAACGTCCTGACTTTC. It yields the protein CASSSGGANVLTF.

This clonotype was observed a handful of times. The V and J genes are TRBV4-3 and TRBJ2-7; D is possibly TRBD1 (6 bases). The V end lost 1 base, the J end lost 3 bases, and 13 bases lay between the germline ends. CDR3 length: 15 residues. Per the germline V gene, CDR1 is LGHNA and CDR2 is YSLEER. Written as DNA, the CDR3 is TGCGCCAGCAGCCAAGGGGACAAAGGTTTCTACGAGCAGTACTTC. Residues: CASSQGDKGFYEQYF.

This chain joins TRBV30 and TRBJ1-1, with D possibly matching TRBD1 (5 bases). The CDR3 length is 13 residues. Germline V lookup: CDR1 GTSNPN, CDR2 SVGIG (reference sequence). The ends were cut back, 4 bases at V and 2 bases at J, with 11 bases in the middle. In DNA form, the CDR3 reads TGTGCCTGGACCGAGGGGTTAAACACTGAAGCTTTCTTT. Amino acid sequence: CAWTEGLNTEAFF.

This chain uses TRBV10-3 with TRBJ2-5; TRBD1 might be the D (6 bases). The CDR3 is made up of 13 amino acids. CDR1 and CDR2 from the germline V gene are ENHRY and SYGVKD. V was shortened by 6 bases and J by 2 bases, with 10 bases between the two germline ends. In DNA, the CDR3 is TGTGCCATCAGCGGACAGCCTCAAGAGACCCAGTACTTC. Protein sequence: CAISGQPQETQYF.

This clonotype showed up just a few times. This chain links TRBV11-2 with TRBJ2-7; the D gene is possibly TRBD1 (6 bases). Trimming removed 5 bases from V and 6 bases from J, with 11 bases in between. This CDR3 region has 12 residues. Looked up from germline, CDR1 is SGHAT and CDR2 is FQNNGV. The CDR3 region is CASSPHRVEQYF. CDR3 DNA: TGTGCCAGCAGCCCACACAGGGTCGAGCAGTACTTC.

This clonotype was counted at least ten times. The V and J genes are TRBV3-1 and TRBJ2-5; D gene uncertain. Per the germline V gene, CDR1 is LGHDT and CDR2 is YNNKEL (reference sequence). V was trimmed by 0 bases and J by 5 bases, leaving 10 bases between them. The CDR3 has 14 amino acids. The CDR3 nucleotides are TGTGCCAGCAGCCAAGATGTGGGCCGTGAGACCCAGTACTTC. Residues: CASSQDVGRETQYF.